This record looks at one T cell receptor (beta chain) sequence and its context. This clone turned up a few times. Its binding antigen is unknown. No base quality information exists; no much larger clone differs at one position. The entry originates in a study of memory CD4+ T cells and cytomegalovirus serostatus (dated by TCRdb to between 2018 and 2020). Describing the broader study: The cohort comprised 33 healthy Belgian adults, 9 CMV seropositive and 24 CMV seronegative. CD4+ memory TCRbeta repertoires of a Belgian cohort with known cytomegalovirus serostatus were sequenced in order to replicate a published TCR-based CMV serostatus classifier. What the research found in general, with its limitations: The results were interpreted as suggesting that the CMV-associated TCR signature is largely present in the CD4+ memory repertoire. Only CD4+CD45RO+ memory cells were sequenced, in contrast to the original study, which included naive and memory CD4+ and CD8+ populations. A median bootstrapped AUC of around 0.94 with a 95% CI of 0.76-1.00 was achieved on the Belgian cohort by the original-framework classifier. Among the 150 or so previously reported CMV-associated TCRbeta sequences, 60 to 85 showed up in the CD4+ memory repertoires, with each one found in between one and five individuals. For predicting CMV serostatus, the median bootstrapped AUC was about 0.96 using the original framework and approximately 0.9 using a US-trained random forest.

A FACSAria II was used to sort memory CD4+ T cells, defined as single viable CD3+CD4+CD8-CD45RO+ cells. CMV serostatus was determined using a Roche Elecsys assay that detects serum IgG against CMV pp150, pp28, p38 and p52. After thawing, total CD4+ T cells were enriched by positive selection with CD4 magnetic microbeads. The samples came from a different study that was designed specifically to examine the CD4+ T cell memory repertoire. Peripheral blood mononuclear cells were isolated and cryopreserved according to standard operating procedures, and serum was stored at -80 degrees C. The staining relied on CD3-PerCP (BW264/56), CD4-APC (RPA-T4), CD45RO-PE (UCHT1) and CD8-Pacific Orange (3B5) antibodies, and Sytox blue was used to exclude non-viable cells. Genomic DNA was extracted from sorted cells with the Quick-DNA Microprep Kit. Amplification of TCRbeta DNA was done with the immunoSEQ hsTCRbeta kit, following the protocol from the manufacturer. TCRbeta libraries were sequenced on an Illumina MiSeq instrument. As for how the authors treated the data: After out-of-frame sequences were removed, 2.4 million or so distinct TCRbeta sequences remained, averaging roughly 67,000 per individual. Each individual was scored according to the count of 164 previously reported CMV-associated TCRbeta sequences and the total productive distinct TCRbeta count. A beta-binomial model was reimplemented in Python, and random forests from scikit-learn, run with default parameters, were trained on data from the US cohort. Classifier performance on the Belgian cohort was reported as the median AUC with percentile confidence intervals calculated over 10,000 bootstrap iterations. TCRdb carries this immuneACCESS record with in-frame sequences only. Its versions omit some clonotypes, under half of them owing to an unresolved V gene in the studies checked, with the rest unexplained. D and trimming were read from the DNA, whereas the V and J calls and clone size are those reported in that table. This sample holds tens of thousands of clones; about 75% were observed only once. In total, the top ten clones hold 4% to 5.5% of the sample.

The CDR3 starts with the cysteine, ends with the phenylalanine, and has 17 residues. The kept DNA is CDR3 alone, 51 bases in frame from the first base. V trim: 8 bases; J trim: 4 bases; unmatched bases: 19. The germline V gene (reference sequence) sets CDR1 to GTSNPN and CDR2 to SVGIG. In this chain, TRBV30 is recombined with TRBJ2-2, and 7 junctional nucleotides match TRBD2. The clonotype comes from an adult in good health and CMV-seropositive. The sequencing input was memory CD4+ T cells from blood. The CDR3 loop reads CARTSTPGGDGTGELFF. The DNA is as follows: TGTGCCCGTACATCTACACCGGGGGGAGACGGCACCGGGGAGCTGTTTTTT. The full variable domain, completed from the reference TRBV30 and TRBJ2-2 proteins outside the CDR3, reads SQTIHQWPATLVQPVGSPLSLECTVEGTSNPNLYWYRQAAGRGLQLLFYSVGIGQISSEVPQNLSASRPQDRQFILSSKKLLLSDSGFYLCARTSTPGGDGTGELFFGEGSRLTVL.